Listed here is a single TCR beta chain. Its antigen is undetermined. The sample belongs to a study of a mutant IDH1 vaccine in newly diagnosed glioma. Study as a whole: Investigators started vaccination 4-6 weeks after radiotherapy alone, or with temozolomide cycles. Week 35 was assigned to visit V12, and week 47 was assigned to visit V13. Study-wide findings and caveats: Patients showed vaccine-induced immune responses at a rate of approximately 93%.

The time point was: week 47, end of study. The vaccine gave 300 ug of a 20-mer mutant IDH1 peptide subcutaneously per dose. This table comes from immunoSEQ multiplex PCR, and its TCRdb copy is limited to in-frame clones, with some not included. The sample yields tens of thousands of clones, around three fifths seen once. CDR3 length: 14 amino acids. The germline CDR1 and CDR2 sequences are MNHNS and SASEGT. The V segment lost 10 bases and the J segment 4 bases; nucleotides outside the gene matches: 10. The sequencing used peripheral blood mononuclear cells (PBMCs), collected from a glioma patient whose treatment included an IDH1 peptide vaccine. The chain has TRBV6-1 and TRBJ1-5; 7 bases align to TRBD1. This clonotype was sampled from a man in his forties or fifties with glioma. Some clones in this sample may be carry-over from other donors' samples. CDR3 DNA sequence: TGTGCCACCGCTCCGACAGGGCTTAATCAGCCCCAGCATTTT. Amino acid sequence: CATAPTGLNQPQHF.